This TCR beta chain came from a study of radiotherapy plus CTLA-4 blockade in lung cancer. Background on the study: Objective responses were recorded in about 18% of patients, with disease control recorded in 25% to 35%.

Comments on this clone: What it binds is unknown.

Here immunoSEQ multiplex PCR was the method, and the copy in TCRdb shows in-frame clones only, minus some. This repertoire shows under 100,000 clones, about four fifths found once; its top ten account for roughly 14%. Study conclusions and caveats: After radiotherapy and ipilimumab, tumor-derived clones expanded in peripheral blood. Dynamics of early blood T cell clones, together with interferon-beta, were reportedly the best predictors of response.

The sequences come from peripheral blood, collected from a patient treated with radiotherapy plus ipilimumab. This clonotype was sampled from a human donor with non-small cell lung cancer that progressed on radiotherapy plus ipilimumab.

CDR3 amino acids: CARGGKTYEQYF. The CDR3 DNA is TGTGCCAGAGGAGGCAAAACCTACGAGCAGTACTTC. V gene TRBV6-1 combines with J gene TRBJ2-7; tentative D call: TRBD2 (5 bases). The CDR3 extends over 12 amino acids. V gave up 9 bases and J gave up 2 bases, with 11 bases separating them. CDR1 and CDR2 (germline): MNHNS, SASEGT.